The entry that follows covers one TCR beta chain sequence. The data originate from a study of control samples from healthy donors and cancer patients. This table comes from immunoSEQ multiplex PCR, and its TCRdb copy is limited to in-frame clones, with some not included. Of approximately 49,000 clones in the sample, roughly 90% were seen once. The CDR3 is 19 residues long. From germline, CDR1 is SGHTS and CDR2 YDEGEE. With 2 bases clipped from V and 1 base from J, the junction kept 17 bases outside the gene matches. The receptor was derived from a man aged 40-49 years with colorectal cancer. The chain couples TRBV5-8 to TRBJ2-7; the match to TRBD2 covers 8 bases. Material: PBMCs. The CDR3 coding sequence is TGTGCCAGCAGCTTACTAGCGGACCTGAACCGGTGGGGATCCTACGAGCAGTACTTC. It is translated as CASSLLADLNRWGSYEQYF. Full variable domain (remainder filled in from reference TRBV5-8 and TRBJ2-7): EAGVTQSPTHLIKTRGQQATLRCSPISGHTSVYWYQQALGLGLQFLLWYDEGEERNRGNFPPRFSGRQFPNYSSELNVNALELEDSALYLCASSLLADLNRWGSYEQYFGPGTRLTVT.